Listed below are T cell receptor beta chains from one sample, sequenced in a study of cytomegalovirus exposure and HLA in healthy donors. Only in-frame clones appear in the TCRdb table, and some are missing; sequencing was by immunoSEQ multiplex PCR. The table has 180,000 or so clones, about four fifths seen once. The sample was PBMCs. Receptor source: a young woman in good health and CMV-seronegative. CDR3s include the opening cysteine and the closing phenylalanine or tryptophan. A D gene is named only where the DNA matches it firmly. Expanded clones get a size class; other rows say once, few or many, or leave the size out.

V gene	J gene	clone size	D gene	CDR3 DNA	CDR3 protein
TRBV30	TRBJ2-3	-	-	TGTGCCTGGAGCCCAGAGGCAGATACGCAGTATTTT	CAWSPEADTQYF
TRBV6-1	TRBJ1-2	-	-	TGTGCCAGCAGTGTTCAGGGAAGCTATGGCTACACCTTC	CASSVQGSYGYTF
TRBV4-3	TRBJ1-2	-	TRBD1	TGCGCCAGCAGCCAAGATCCCCAGGGGGATCGTGGCTACACCTTC	CASSQDPQGDRGYTF
TRBV13	TRBJ1-1	once	TRBD1	TGTGCCAGCAGCTTAAGGGCAGGGGGACTGAACACTGAAGCTTTCTTT	CASSLRAGGLNTEAFF
TRBV7-9	TRBJ1-4	-	-	TGTGCCAGCAGCTCGCTACGACAGAATGAAAAACTGTTTTTT	CASSSLRQNEKLFF
TRBV18	TRBJ2-7	once	-	TGTGCCAGTTACAGGGCGAGCTCCTACGAGCAGTACTTC	CASYRASSYEQYF
TRBV13	TRBJ2-5	-	TRBD1	TGTGCCAGCAGCTTCGGGACAGATCAAGAGACCCAGTACTTC	CASSFGTDQETQYF
TRBV6-6	TRBJ1-4	once	TRBD1	TGTGCCAGCAGCCCGCAGGGGGCGCGCGATGAAAAACTGTTTTTT	CASSPQGARDEKLFF
TRBV19	TRBJ1-4	-	TRBD1	TGTGCCAGTAGAGACAGGGGGCGGAATGAAAAACTGTTTTTT	CASRDRGRNEKLFF
TRBV19	TRBJ2-1	-	-	TGTGCCAGTAGTATCGCTCAGGGGGGTGGCAGGTCCAATGAGCAGTTCTTC	CASSIAQGGGRSNEQFF
TRBV7-2	TRBJ1-1	-	TRBD1	TGTGCCAGCAGCTTAGGCCAGGGGTCAGGGGGAGCTTTCTTT	CASSLGQGSGGAFF
TRBV5-6	TRBJ2-5	-	TRBD2	TGTGCCAGCAGCTTCGTGGGACTAGCGGGGGGGGAAGAGACCCAGTACTTC	CASSFVGLAGGEETQYF
TRBV28	TRBJ1-2	-	-	TGTGCCAGCAGTTTTGAGGTTTTCGCTGGCTACACCTTC	CASSFEVFAGYTF
TRBV10-2	TRBJ2-7	-	-	TGCGCCAGCAGTGAGCCTAAGAGCTACGAGCAGTACTTC	CASSEPKSYEQYF
TRBV7-9	TRBJ1-2	-	TRBD1	TGTGCCAGCAGCTTAAACACAGGGGGCGTCGATGGCTACACCTTC	CASSLNTGGVDGYTF
TRBV5-4	TRBJ2-7	once	TRBD1	TGTGCCAGCAGCGACCGGACAGGAGCCTACGAGCAGTACTTC	CASSDRTGAYEQYF
TRBV19	TRBJ1-1	-	-	TGTGCCAGTAGTGATCTTGGGCTACCGAACACTGAAGCTTTCTTT	CASSDLGLPNTEAFF
TRBV5-6	TRBJ1-2	once	TRBD1	TGTGCCAGCATCAACAGGGGGCTTAACCTTGGCTACACCTTC	CASINRGLNLGYTF
TRBV7-3	TRBJ1-1	-	-	TGTGCCAGCAGCTTAAGAGGGTCTGCTGAAGCTTTCTTT	CASSLRGSAEAFF
TRBV5-1	TRBJ1-1	-	-	TGCGCCAGCAGCTTACTTACCATGAACACTGAAGCTTTCTTT	CASSLLTMNTEAFF
TRBV2	TRBJ2-7	-	TRBD2	TGTGCCAGTACCCCCGGGACTAGCGGGGTAAACGAGCAGTACTTC	CASTPGTSGVNEQYF
TRBV4-2	TRBJ2-3	-	TRBD2	TGTGCCAGCAGCCAACATGGGACTAGCGTGAGCACAGATACGCAGTATTTT	CASSQHGTSVSTDTQYF
TRBV27	TRBJ1-1	-	-	TGTGCCAGCAGTTTAGGGAGGGCTATGAACACTGAAGCTTTCTTT	CASSLGRAMNTEAFF
TRBV9	TRBJ1-1	few	-	TGTGCCAGCAGCTCGAATCCACAGGGGAACACTGAAGCTTTCTTT	CASSSNPQGNTEAFF
TRBV7-2	TRBJ1-1	-	-	TGTGCCAGCAGCTTTTTCGGGATGAGGACGCAGGCTTTCTTT	CASSFFGMRTQAFF
TRBV30	TRBJ1-2	few	TRBD1	TGTGCCTGGAGCTTCCGGACAGGGACGGGCTACACCTTC	CAWSFRTGTGYTF